These T cell receptor beta chains were read from a single sample in a study of Graves' ophthalmopathy and Graves' hyperthyroidism. TCRdb re-analysed the multiplex PCR reads in MiXCR, keeping a single row per CDR3 protein. This table has almost 750,000 distinct CDR3 sequences, 35% to 50% appearing once. The sequenced sample consisted of peripheral blood. These receptors were collected from an adult man with Graves' ophthalmopathy. Each CDR3 is given with its conserved first and last residue. Fields, in order: CDR3 length, D gene, clone size, J gene, V gene, CDR3 protein, CDR3 DNA. The D gene is left open where the match is weak. The size of a clone is reported for some rows only, either as once, few or many, or as a class for expanded clones.

13	NA	many	TRBJ1-2	TRBV7-9	CAITGGVDYGYTF	TGTGCCATCACGGGAGGGGTCGACTATGGCTACACCTTC
15	TRBD1	NA	TRBJ1-2	TRBV12-3/TRBV12-4	CASSFGGGASDGYTF	TGTGCCAGCAGTTTTGGAGGGGGCGCTTCTGATGGCTACACCTTC
15	NA	few	TRBJ2-7	TRBV7-8	CASSLQAGYSYEQYF	TGTGCCAGCAGCTTACAGGCAGGATACTCCTACGAGCAGTACTTC
15	NA	NA	TRBJ2-5	TRBV11-2	CASSLWHSYQETQYF	TGTGCCAGCAGCTTATGGCACAGCTACCAAGAGACCCAGTACTTC
13	NA	NA	TRBJ1-1	TRBV9	CASSGFSNTEAFF	TGTGCCAGCAGCGGTTTTTCTAACACTGAAGCTTTCTTT
16	TRBD1	NA	TRBJ1-5	TRBV9	CASSDGQGAEGQPQHF	TGTGCCAGCAGCGACGGACAGGGGGCCGAGGGTCAGCCCCAGCATTTT
14	NA	NA	TRBJ2-7	TRBV9	CASSQVFSSYEQYF	TGTGCCAGCAGCCAAGTCTTTAGCTCCTACGAGCAGTACTTC
15	TRBD1	NA	TRBJ1-2	TRBV27	CASSLEVTGVYGYTF	TGTGCCAGCAGTTTAGAGGTGACAGGGGTCTATGGCTACACCTTC
17	NA	once	TRBJ1-5	TRBV10-3	CASRADPGALSNQPQHF	TGTGCCAGCAGAGCGGACCCAGGGGCCCTTAGCAATCAGCCCCAGCATTTT
13	NA	NA	TRBJ1-5	TRBV24-1	CAIAGGSNQPQHF	TGTGCCATAGCCGGGGGGAGCAATCAGCCCCAGCATTTT
15	TRBD2	NA	TRBJ2-5	TRBV7-2	CASSLVAGVGKTQYF	TGTGCCAGCAGCTTAGTTGCGGGAGTAGGAAAGACCCAGTACTTC
15	TRBD1	NA	TRBJ1-6	TRBV11-2	CASSPRQGHNSPLHF	TGTGCCAGCAGCCCCCGACAGGGGCATAATTCACCCCTCCACTTT
13	NA	NA	TRBJ2-5	TRBV29-1	CSSQAYREETQYF	TGCAGCAGCCAAGCGTACAGGGAAGAGACCCAGTACTTC
11	NA	NA	TRBJ1-6	TRBV7-8	CASSPGAPLHF	TGTGCCAGCAGCCCGGGAGCACCCCTCCACTTT
16	NA	NA	TRBJ1-1	TRBV2	CASSEMLGQLNTEAFF	TGTGCCAGCAGTGAAATGCTAGGGCAGCTGAACACTGAAGCTTTCTTT
14	NA	many	TRBJ1-2	TRBV7-9	CASSLGSTAGGYTF	TGTGCCAGCAGCTTAGGTTCGACAGCGGGCGGCTACACCTTC
16	NA	few	TRBJ1-6	TRBV7-9	CASSHDYRADNSPLHF	TGTGCCAGCAGCCATGACTACAGGGCCGATAATTCACCCCTCCACTTT
15	TRBD2	NA	TRBJ2-7	TRBV11-2	CASSWGTSGTYEQYF	TGTGCCAGCAGCTGGGGGACTAGCGGGACCTACGAGCAGTACTTC
17	NA	few	TRBJ2-5	TRBV20-1	CSARLSITTRTQETQYF	TGCAGTGCTAGACTATCAATAACGACTAGAACTCAAGAGACCCAGTACTTC
11	NA	NA	TRBJ1-1	TRBV19	CASSTRTAAFF	TGTGCCAGTAGTACCCGGACGGCGGCTTTCTTT
15	TRBD1	NA	TRBJ1-5	TRBV25-1	CASSGGQTDYQPQHF	TGTGCCAGCAGTGGGGGACAGACCGACTATCAGCCCCAGCATTTT
11	NA	many	TRBJ1-2	TRBV20-1	CSARINYGYTF	TGCAGTGCTAGAATTAACTATGGCTACACCTTC
15	NA	many	TRBJ1-1	TRBV29-1	CSARMGGTGNTEAFF	TGCAGCGCCAGGATGGGGGGAACGGGGAACACTGAAGCTTTCTTT
11	NA	many	TRBJ1-2	TRBV29-1	CSVAGTGGYTF	TGCAGCGTTGCAGGGACGGGAGGCTACACCTTC
13	NA	few	TRBJ2-2	TRBV5-1	CASSLEPTGELFF	TGCGCCAGCAGCTTGGAACCGACCGGGGAGCTGTTTTTT
14	TRBD1	NA	TRBJ1-5	TRBV29-1	CSSKGTGIVETQHF	TGCAGCTCAAAGGGGACAGGGATCGTCGAGACCCAGCATTTT
15	TRBD1	NA	TRBJ1-5	TRBV24-1	CATSESGTDNQPQHF	TGTGCCACCAGTGAGTCGGGGACAGACAATCAGCCCCAGCATTTT
13	NA	NA	TRBJ2-7	TRBV20-1	CSARDGQVYEQYF	TGCAGTGCTAGAGATGGCCAAGTCTACGAGCAGTACTTC
14	TRBD1	NA	TRBJ2-7	TRBV11-2	CASSFPQGFYEQYF	TGTGCCAGCAGCTTCCCACAGGGGTTCTACGAGCAGTACTTC
17	TRBD1	many	TRBJ2-6	TRBV9	CASSVGTGGSGANVLTF	TGTGCCAGCAGCGTAGGGACAGGGGGCTCTGGGGCCAACGTCCTGACTTTC
13	NA	many	TRBJ2-7	TRBV29-1	CSVRTLSSYEQYF	TGCAGCGTCAGGACATTGAGCTCCTACGAGCAGTACTTC
14	NA	NA	TRBJ2-2	TRBV5-1	CASSTDGPAGELFF	TGCGCCAGCAGCACTGACGGACCAGCCGGGGAGCTGTTTTTT
16	TRBD1	few	TRBJ2-2	TRBV5-1	CASSPQGARQTGELFF	TGCGCCAGCAGCCCACAGGGGGCGCGGCAGACCGGGGAGCTGTTTTTT
17	TRBD2	NA	TRBJ2-2	TRBV9	CASSAGLAGDYTGELFF	TGTGCCAGCAGCGCCGGACTAGCGGGAGACTACACCGGGGAGCTGTTTTTT
13	TRBD2	NA	TRBJ2-6	TRBV10-3	CAISGAGVNVLTF	TGTGCCATCAGTGGAGCGGGGGTGAACGTCCTGACTTTC
17	NA	few	TRBJ2-5	TRBV6-6	CASSLPAAGQVKETQYF	TGTGCCAGCAGTCTCCCAGCCGCGGGGCAGGTAAAAGAGACCCAGTACTTC
17	TRBD1	many	TRBJ1-1	TRBV7-9	CASSATGTGGSGTEAFF	TGTGCCAGCAGCGCGACCGGGACAGGGGGTTCGGGCACTGAAGCTTTCTTT
14	NA	NA	TRBJ1-5	TRBV29-1	CSVWGRGGRETQHF	TGCAGCGTTTGGGGCAGGGGAGGAAGAGAGACCCAGCATTTT
14	NA	many	TRBJ1-6	TRBV5-8	CASSLPGTPNTLHF	TGTGCCAGCAGCTTGCCGGGGACCCCTAACACCCTCCACTTT
15	NA	NA	TRBJ1-1	TRBV20-1	CSARKSGNRNTEAFF	TGCAGTGCTAGGAAATCAGGGAACAGGAACACTGAAGCTTTCTTT
14	NA	few	TRBJ2-2	TRBV15	CATSRELNTGELFF	TGTGCCACCAGCAGAGAGCTAAACACCGGGGAGCTGTTTTTT
14	NA	NA	TRBJ2-2	TRBV7-9	CASGRQVGTGELFF	TGTGCCAGCGGGAGACAGGTCGGCACCGGGGAGCTGTTTTTT
14	NA	few	TRBJ2-2	TRBV6-8	CASSYGRDTGELFF	TGTGCCAGCAGTTACGGACGGGACACCGGGGAGCTGTTTTTT
15	TRBD1	NA	TRBJ1-2	TRBV7-9	CASSQRGQQLYGYTF	TGTGCCAGCAGCCAAAGGGGACAGCAACTTTATGGCTACACCTTC
15	NA	few	TRBJ1-2	TRBV19	CASSIVDRQLEGYTF	TGTGCCAGTAGTATAGTAGACCGCCAATTAGAAGGCTACACCTTC
12	NA	NA	TRBJ1-1	TRBV29-1	CCVSNLNTEAFF	TGCTGCGTCAGCAACTTGAACACTGAAGCTTTCTTT
15	NA	NA	TRBJ1-4	TRBV25-1	CASSLVGDPKEKLFF	TGTGCCAGCAGCTTGGTTGGGGACCCGAAGGAAAAACTGTTTTTT
15	NA	NA	TRBJ2-5	TRBV5-1	CASSFRGFVQETQYF	TGCGCCAGCAGCTTCAGGGGCTTCGTTCAAGAGACCCAGTACTTC
11	NA	NA	TRBJ2-3	TRBV7-9	CASSLASPQYF	TGTGCCAGCAGCTTAGCTTCTCCGCAGTATTTT
17	TRBD2	NA	TRBJ2-5	TRBV2	CASSLGTSGGRQETQYF	TGTGCCAGCAGTTTAGGGACTAGCGGGGGGAGACAAGAGACCCAGTACTTC